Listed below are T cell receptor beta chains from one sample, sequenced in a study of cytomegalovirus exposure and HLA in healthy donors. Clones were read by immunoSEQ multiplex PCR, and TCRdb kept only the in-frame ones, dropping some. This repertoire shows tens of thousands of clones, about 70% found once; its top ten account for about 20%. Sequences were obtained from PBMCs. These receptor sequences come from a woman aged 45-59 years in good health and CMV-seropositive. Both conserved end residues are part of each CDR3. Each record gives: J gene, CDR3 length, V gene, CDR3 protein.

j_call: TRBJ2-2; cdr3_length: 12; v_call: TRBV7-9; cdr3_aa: CASGTLAGELFF
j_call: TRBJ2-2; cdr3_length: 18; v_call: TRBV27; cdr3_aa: CASSLSLRESFRNGELFF
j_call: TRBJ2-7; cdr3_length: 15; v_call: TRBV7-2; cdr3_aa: CASSLGWGGSYEQYF
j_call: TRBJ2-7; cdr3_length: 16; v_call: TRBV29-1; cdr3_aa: CSVEFPSAGFAYEQYF
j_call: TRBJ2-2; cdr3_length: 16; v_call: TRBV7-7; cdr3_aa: CASSLSPGPATGELFF
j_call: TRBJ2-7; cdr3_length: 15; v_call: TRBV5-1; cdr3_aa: CASSLRLADSYEQYF
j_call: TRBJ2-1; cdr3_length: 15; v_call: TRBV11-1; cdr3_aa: CASSLGLAGTNEQFF
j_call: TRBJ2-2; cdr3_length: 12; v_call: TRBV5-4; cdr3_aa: CASSLRDGELFF
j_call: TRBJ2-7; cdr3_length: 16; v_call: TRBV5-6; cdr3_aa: CASSPDSEPSSYEQYF
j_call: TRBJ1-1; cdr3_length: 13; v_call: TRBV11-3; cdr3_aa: CASSRGGHTEAFF
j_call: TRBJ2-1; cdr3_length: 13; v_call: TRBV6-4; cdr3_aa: CASSDLTSGRQFF